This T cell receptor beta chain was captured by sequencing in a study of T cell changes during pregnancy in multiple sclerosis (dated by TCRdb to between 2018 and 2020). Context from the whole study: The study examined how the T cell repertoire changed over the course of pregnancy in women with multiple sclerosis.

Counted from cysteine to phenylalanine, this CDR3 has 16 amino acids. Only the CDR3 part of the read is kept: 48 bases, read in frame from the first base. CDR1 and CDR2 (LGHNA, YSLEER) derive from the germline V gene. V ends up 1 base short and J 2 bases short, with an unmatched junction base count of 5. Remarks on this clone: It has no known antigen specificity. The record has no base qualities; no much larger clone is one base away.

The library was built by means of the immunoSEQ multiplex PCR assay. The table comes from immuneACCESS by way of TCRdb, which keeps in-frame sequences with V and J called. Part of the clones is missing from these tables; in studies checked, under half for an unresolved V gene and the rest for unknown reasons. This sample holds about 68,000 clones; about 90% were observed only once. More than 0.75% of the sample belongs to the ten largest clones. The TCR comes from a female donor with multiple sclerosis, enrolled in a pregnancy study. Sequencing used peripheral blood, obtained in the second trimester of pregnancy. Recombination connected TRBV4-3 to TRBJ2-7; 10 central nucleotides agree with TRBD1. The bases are TGCGCCAGCAGCCAAGGAACCGGGACAGGGGCCTACGAGCAGTACTTC. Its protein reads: CASSQGTGTGAYEQYF.